The 28 T cell receptor beta chains in this list originate from one sample, sequenced in a study of T-cell memory formation after mild COVID-19. TCRdb recomputed calls from the 5' RACE reads with MiXCR, one row per CDR3 protein. The sample includes some 410,000 distinct CDR3 sequences, around a quarter of them seen just once. Sequencing used PBMCs or a T cell subset sorted from them (not recorded which). The receptors were gathered from an adult woman who had mild COVID-19 (a few samples of this study predate the infection). Cell type and time point are not known.

As DNA, the CDR3 is TGTGCCAGCACCGGGGCCCTTATGAGCAATCAGCCCCAGCATTTT. Translated: CASTGALMSNQPQHF. The rearrangement links TRBV2 to TRBJ1-5, with a weak D call TRBD1 (5 bases). Between the trimmed V and J ends, which lost 7 bases and 1 base, there was a span of 14 bases. The germline V gene encodes CDR1 SNHLY and CDR2 FYNNEI. CDR3 length: 15 amino acids. The full variable domain, completed using reference TRBV2 and TRBJ1-5, is EPEVTQTPSHQVTQMGQEVILRCVPISNHLYFYWYRQILGQKVEFLVSFYNNEISEKSEIFDDQFSVERPDGSNFTLKIRSTKLEDSAMYFCASTGALMSNQPQHFGDGTRLSIL.

The V and J genes are TRBV23-1 and TRBJ2-3; D is unresolved. TRBV23-1 belongs to the ORF category, with a function that is uncertain. Trimming removed 4 bases at V and 9 bases at J, with 8 bases between. The CDR3 contains 11 residues. The CDR3 sequence is CASSLPATQYF. As DNA, the CDR3 is TGCGCCAGCAGTCTACCGGCAACGCAGTATTTT.

This clonotype was counted a few times. The V gene is TRBV24-1, the J gene TRBJ1-5; D remains unclear. The V end lost 1 base, the J end lost 4 bases, and 7 bases lay between the germline ends. CDR1 and CDR2 (germline): KGHDR, SFDVKD. There are 14 residues in the CDR3. The CDR3 DNA reads as TGTGCCACCAGTGATTTAGCGGGAAATCAGCCCCAGCATTTT. Protein sequence: CATSDLAGNQPQHF.

The J gene is TRBJ1-2, the V gene TRBV28, with D maybe TRBD1 (6 bases). V lost 9 bases and J 9 bases, leaving 26 bases between the germline ends. The CDR3 is made up of 15 amino acids. Germline CDR1 and CDR2: MDHEN and SYDVKM. CDR3 loop: CARKPIDDRQRSYTF. For the CDR3, the DNA is TGTGCCAGGAAGCCCATAGACGACAGGCAGCGTAGCTACACCTTC.

The V and J genes are TRBV28 and TRBJ1-5, with a weak D call TRBD1 (6 bases). This CDR3 is 17 amino acids long. V was clipped by 2 bases and J by 0 bases, with 14 bases between them. Germline CDR1 is MDHEN and CDR2 is SYDVKM. The CDR3 nucleotides read TGTGCCAGCAGTTTAGCCCAAGGACAGTATAGCAATCAGCCCCAGCATTTT. It encodes CASSLAQGQYSNQPQHF.

The gene calls are TRBV12-3 or TRBV12-4 and TRBJ2-3; 11 bases are shared with TRBD2. The junction had 6 bases not matched to a gene; V was cut back by 6 bases and J by 4 bases. This CDR3 contains 15 residues. CDR3 region: CASSTSGSAADTQYF. CDR3 bases: TGTGCCAGCAGCACTAGCGGGAGTGCCGCAGATACGCAGTATTTT.

The chain carries TRBV5-1 and TRBJ2-5; D is uncertain. CDR3 size: 13 residues. Looked up from germline, CDR1 is SGHRS and CDR2 is YFSETQ. Trimming stripped 0 bases from V and 6 bases from J, with 9 bases between. CDR3 amino acids: CASSLGAWKTQYF. In DNA form, the CDR3 reads TGCGCCAGCAGCTTGGGGGCTTGGAAGACCCAGTACTTC. Filled out from reference TRBV5-1 and TRBJ2-5, the complete variable domain reads KAGVTQTPRYLIKTRGQQVTLSCSPISGHRSVSWYQQTPGQGLQFLFEYFSETQRNKGNFPGRFSGRQFSNSRSEMNVSTLELGDSALYLCASSLGAWKTQYFGPGTRLLVL.

This chain links TRBV29-1 with TRBJ2-7; TRBD1 matches at 10 bases. The CDR3 is 15 amino acids. Trimming took 3 bases from V and 3 from J; bases not matched to a gene: 8. From germline, CDR1 is SQVTM and CDR2 ANQGSEA. The CDR3 loop is CSVEGTGVAGYEQYF. The CDR3 DNA reads as TGCAGCGTTGAGGGGACAGGGGTCGCGGGCTACGAGCAGTACTTC.

The chain employs TRBV6-5 and TRBJ2-1; a possible D gene is TRBD2 (5 bases). Trimming pared 5 bases from V and 0 bases from J, leaving 11 bases between. Germline CDR1 is MNHEY and CDR2 is SVGAGI. This CDR3 has 15 amino acids. The CDR3 spells CASSTVGLSYNEQFF. CDR3 DNA: TGTGCCAGCAGTACCGTTGGACTCTCCTACAATGAGCAGTTCTTC.

This clonotype was seen repeatedly, ten times or more. The chain has TRBV7-9 and TRBJ1-1, with D maybe TRBD1 (5 bases). V was clipped by 7 bases and J by 4 bases, with 16 bases between them. Looked up from germline, CDR1 is SEHNR and CDR2 is FQNEAQ (reference sequence). This CDR3 comprises 14 residues. CDR3 amino acids: CASTEVGGATEAFF. DNA of the CDR3: TGTGCCAGCACCGAAGTCGGGGGAGCCACTGAAGCTTTCTTT.

V is TRBV5-1 and J is TRBJ1-2; TRBD1 might be the D (5 bases). CDR1 is SGHRS and CDR2 is YFSETQ in the germline V gene. The CDR3 runs to 11 residues. Trimming removed 7 bases at V and 4 bases at J, with 8 bases between. The CDR3 region is CASGDSYGYTF. In nucleotides, the CDR3 is TGCGCCAGCGGCGACAGCTATGGCTACACCTTC. Full variable domain (missing parts from reference TRBV5-1 and TRBJ1-2): KAGVTQTPRYLIKTRGQQVTLSCSPISGHRSVSWYQQTPGQGLQFLFEYFSETQRNKGNFPGRFSGRQFSNSRSEMNVSTLELGDSALYLCASGDSYGYTFGSGTRLTVV.

The rearrangement joins TRBV7-9 to TRBJ1-6; D unresolved. CDR3 length equals 15 residues. The V gene lost 1 base and the J gene lost 7 bases, with 11 bases spanning the gap. From germline, CDR1 is SEHNR and CDR2 FQNEAQ (reference sequence). The CDR3 loop is CASSLGSGGNSPLHF. CDR3 nucleotide sequence: TGTGCCAGCAGCTTAGGTTCTGGTGGCAATTCACCCCTCCACTTT. Full variable domain (remainder filled in from reference TRBV7-9 and TRBJ1-6): DTGVSQNPRHKITKRGQNVTFRCDPISEHNRLYWYRQTLGQGPEFLTYFQNEAQLEKSRLLSDRFSAERPKGSFSTLEIQRTEQGDSAMYLCASSLGSGGNSPLHFGNGTRLTVT.

This clonotype has only a few counts. The J gene is TRBJ2-1, the V gene TRBV4-2; TRBD2 agrees at 9 bases. The junction had 5 bases not matched to a gene; V was cut back by 2 bases and J by 3 bases. Germline-derived CDR1 and CDR2 are LGHNA and YNFKEQ. CDR3 length: 16 residues. This CDR3 is CASSQMGGGVYNEQFF. The CDR3 bases are TGTGCCAGCAGCCAAATGGGCGGGGGGGTCTACAATGAGCAGTTCTTC.

This rearrangement joins TRBV7-9 to TRBJ2-1; 14 nucleotides match TRBD2. Germline V gives CDR1 SEHNR, CDR2 FQNEAQ (reference sequence). This CDR3 contains 16 residues. Trimming removed 5 bases from V and 5 bases from J; junction bases left unmatched: 5. CDR3 protein: CASSAGLAGDNNEQFF. The CDR3 nucleotides are TGTGCCAGCAGCGCGGGACTAGCGGGGGACAACAATGAGCAGTTCTTC. Variable domain in full (rest from reference TRBV7-9 and TRBJ2-1): DTGVSQNPRHKITKRGQNVTFRCDPISEHNRLYWYRQTLGQGPEFLTYFQNEAQLEKSRLLSDRFSAERPKGSFSTLEIQRTEQGDSAMYLCASSAGLAGDNNEQFFGPGTRLTVL.

This clonotype was detected a few times. V and J are TRBV5-1 and TRBJ2-5; TRBD1 or TRBD2 may be the D gene (5 bases each). This CDR3 spans 15 amino acids. Germline assignment: CDR1 SGHRS and CDR2 YFSETQ. V lost 4 bases, J lost 2 bases, and 15 bases lay in between. The CDR3, as DNA: TGCGCCAGCAGCCTGGGACCGGGATTGCAAGAGACCCAGTACTTC. The encoded protein is CASSLGPGLQETQYF. The variable domain in full, with the rest retrieved from reference TRBV5-1 and TRBJ2-5, is KAGVTQTPRYLIKTRGQQVTLSCSPISGHRSVSWYQQTPGQGLQFLFEYFSETQRNKGNFPGRFSGRQFSNSRSEMNVSTLELGDSALYLCASSLGPGLQETQYFGPGTRLLVL.

This clonotype turned up a few times. The genes are TRBV7-8 and TRBJ2-5, with TRBD2 as a possible D gene (6 bases). The CDR3 totals 20 residues. V was clipped by 2 bases and J by 5 bases, with 30 bases between them. Germline V gene data show CDR1 as SGHVS and CDR2 as FQNEAQ. CDR3 in amino acids: CASSLSQWGVVHLHEETQYF. CDR3 DNA sequence: TGTGCCAGCAGCTTATCCCAGTGGGGGGTTGTACACCTTCACGAGGAGACCCAGTACTTC.

V and J are TRBV10-3 and TRBJ2-3, with D possibly being TRBD1 (6 bases). Germline lookup yields CDR1 ENHRY and CDR2 SYGVKD. V was pared by 10 bases and J by 2 bases, with 16 bases between. This CDR3 has 14 amino acids. The DNA for the CDR3 is TGTGCCACCAAATCTACAGGGACCACAGATACGCAGTATTTT. It specifies CATKSTGTTDTQYF.

This clonotype was detected only a few times. This chain links TRBV24-1 with TRBJ1-5; D not certain. Per germline, CDR1 KGHDR and CDR2 SFDVKD. V lost 4 bases, J lost 6 bases, and 18 bases lay in between. The CDR3 runs 16 residues. The CDR3 is CATSDPGAGGGQPQHF. In nucleotides, the CDR3 is TGTGCCACCAGTGACCCCGGAGCCGGTGGAGGTCAGCCCCAGCATTTT.

The chain combines TRBV4-1 with TRBJ1-2; maybe TRBD1 (5 bases). V lost 0 bases and J 2 bases, leaving 7 bases between the germline ends. This CDR3 has 14 residues. Germline V gene data show CDR1 as MGHRA and CDR2 as YSYEKL. The CDR3 reads CASSQETVNYGYTF. The CDR3 bases are TGCGCCAGCAGCCAAGAGACAGTAAACTATGGCTACACCTTC.

The rearrangement joins TRBV30 to TRBJ2-3; tentatively, D is TRBD2 (5 bases). The V end was cut by 0 bases, the J end by 9 bases, with 10 bases between. This CDR3 has 12 amino acids. The germline V gene has CDR1 GTSNPN and CDR2 SVGIG (reference sequence). DNA of the CDR3: TGTGCCTGGAGTGTAACTAGAGGGACGCAGTATTTT. Translated, it gives CAWSVTRGTQYF.

The chain uses TRBV3-1 and TRBJ1-1; D is perhaps TRBD1 (6 bases). This CDR3 comprises 13 residues. V was clipped by 4 bases and J by 5 bases, with 11 bases between them. The germline V gene encodes CDR1 LGHDT and CDR2 YNNKEL (reference sequence). CDR3: CASSLSGATEAFF. The DNA of the CDR3 is TGTGCCAGCAGCCTATCAGGGGCTACTGAAGCTTTCTTT.

The chain recombines TRBV20-1 with TRBJ2-1; 11 bases map to TRBD2. The length of the CDR3 is 14 residues. The V gene end was trimmed by 5 bases and the J gene end by 6 bases; junction bases not matched to a gene: 6. Germline assignment: CDR1 DFQATT and CDR2 SNEGSKA (reference sequence). The CDR3 DNA reads as TGCAGTGCTCGCCTAGCGGGAGGCCGCAATGAGCAGTTCTTC. This sequence encodes CSARLAGGRNEQFF.

About this clonotype: The junction does not match germline at one end; this may be a read error. The chain has TRBV12-3 or TRBV12-4 and TRBJ2-3; D ambiguous. The CDR3 is made up of 13 amino acids. In nucleotides, the CDR3 is TGTGACAGCACCTGGTATGGCACAGATACGCAGTATTTT. This codes for CDSTWYGTDTQYF.

This clonotype was counted between two and nine times. CDR3 in amino acids: CAIKFPEQYF. The DNA for the CDR3 is TGTGCCATCAAGTTCCCCGAGCAGTACTTC. The chain uses TRBV10-3 and TRBJ2-7, with D unclear. The CDR3 spans 10 residues. V was clipped by 7 bases and J by 6 bases, with 7 bases between them. The V gene's germline CDR1 is ENHRY and CDR2 SYGVKD.

The rearrangement links TRBV5-1 to TRBJ2-5; 10 positions agree with TRBD1. The germline CDR1 and CDR2 sequences are SGHRS and YFSETQ. V was clipped by 5 bases and J by 1 base; unmatched bases: 8. The CDR3 consists of 16 residues. This chain's CDR3 is CASSPEGQGLQETQYF. As DNA, the CDR3 is TGCGCCAGCAGTCCTGAGGGACAGGGGCTCCAAGAGACCCAGTACTTC.

This clonotype turned up a few times. V and J are TRBV4-1 and TRBJ2-6; maybe TRBD2 (5 bases). Trimming removed 0 bases from V and 0 bases from J, with 15 bases in between. Germline CDR1 is MGHRA and CDR2 is YSYEKL. The CDR3 totals 19 residues. This CDR3 is CASSQDPPTDYSGANVLTF. Written as DNA, the CDR3 is TGCGCCAGCAGCCAAGACCCGCCGACTGACTACTCTGGGGCCAACGTCCTGACTTTC.

This clonotype was seen repeatedly, ten times or more. This chain links TRBV7-2 with TRBJ2-7; 11 positions agree with TRBD2. Germline-derived CDR1 and CDR2 are SGHTA and FQGNSA. The CDR3 spans 15 residues. Trimming cost V 1 base and J 6 bases; bases outside gene matches: 5. CDR3 loop: CASSLDLAGGLEQYF. CDR3 DNA: TGTGCCAGCAGCTTAGACTTAGCGGGAGGGCTCGAGCAGTACTTC.

The chain links TRBV20-1 to TRBJ1-2, with D tentatively TRBD1 (5 bases). Germline values: CDR1 DFQATT, CDR2 SNEGSKA (reference sequence). This CDR3 contains 17 residues. V dropped 3 bases and J dropped 0 bases, with 20 bases sitting between them. The CDR3, as DNA: TGCAGTGCTAGGGGGGACGACCGGTACACCTCTAACTATGGCTACACCTTC. The encoded protein is CSARGDDRYTSNYGYTF.